One sample yielded the 23 T cell receptor beta chains listed below, sequenced in a study of OX40 agonist ivuxolimab in advanced cancers. The protocol was immunoSEQ multiplex PCR, while the TCRdb copy is restricted to in-frame clones and leaves out a portion. Here the sample spans fewer than 85,000 clones, 85% to 90% being singletons. The sample was CD4+ or CD8+ T cells sorted from blood, taken in a trial of the OX40 agonist ivuxolimab. These receptors came from an adult with an advanced solid tumor such as melanoma, head and neck, liver or kidney cancer.

The chain couples TRBV5-1 to TRBJ2-5, with no clear D. The germline gives CDR1 SGHRS, CDR2 YFSETQ. The CDR3 length is 13 residues. The V and J ends lost 0 bases and 4 bases respectively, with 7 bases between them. CDR3 DNA sequence: TGCGCCAGCAGCTTGGGAGCTGGAGAGACCCAGTACTTC. It translates to CASSLGAGETQYF. Full variable domain (outside the CDR3, taken from reference TRBV5-1 and TRBJ2-5): KAGVTQTPRYLIKTRGQQVTLSCSPISGHRSVSWYQQTPGQGLQFLFEYFSETQRNKGNFPGRFSGRQFSNSRSEMNVSTLELGDSALYLCASSLGAGETQYFGPGTRLLVL.

CDR3 sequence reads: CASSLAPTGYGSGQNEQFF. CDR3 in DNA: TGTGCCAGCAGCTTAGCGCCCACGGGATACGGGAGCGGCCAGAATGAGCAGTTCTTC. The J gene is TRBJ2-1, the V gene TRBV7-8; weak D call: TRBD2 (6 bases). Germline assignment: CDR1 SGHVS and CDR2 FQNEAQ. The CDR3 is 19 amino acids. Between the trimmed V and J ends, which lost 0 bases and 7 bases, there was a span of 25 bases.

The chain carries TRBV5-1 and TRBJ1-1; D remains ambiguous. Germline CDR1 is SGHRS and CDR2 is YFSETQ. This CDR3 is 14 amino acids long. V was clipped by 4 bases and J by 1 base, with 11 bases between them. The CDR3 reads CASSRRAGNTEAFF. The DNA for the CDR3 is TGCGCCAGCAGCCGCCGGGCGGGGAACACTGAAGCTTTCTTT. The entire variable domain, with the rest obtained from reference TRBV5-1 and TRBJ1-1, is as follows: KAGVTQTPRYLIKTRGQQVTLSCSPISGHRSVSWYQQTPGQGLQFLFEYFSETQRNKGNFPGRFSGRQFSNSRSEMNVSTLELGDSALYLCASSRRAGNTEAFFGQGTRLTVV.

DNA of the CDR3: TGTGCCAGCAGTCCTCCGAGTCTTCCCTCCTACGAGCAGTACTTC. Amino acid sequence: CASSPPSLPSYEQYF. J is TRBJ2-7 and V is TRBV28; D call uncertain. The length of the CDR3 is 15 residues. V was shortened by 5 bases and J by 0 bases, with 14 bases between the two germline ends. Per the germline V gene, CDR1 is MDHEN and CDR2 is SYDVKM.

V is TRBV19 and J is TRBJ1-3, with 9 bases fitting TRBD1. The CDR3 sequence is 16 residues long. CDR1 and CDR2 (germline): LNHDA, SQIVND (reference sequence). The junction had 7 bases not matched to a gene; V was cut back by 3 bases and J by 4 bases. The CDR3 region has the DNA TGTGCCAGTAGTATCCGGGACAGGGTAATCGGAAACACCATATATTTT. Encoded protein: CASSIRDRVIGNTIYF.

The V call is TRBV7-3, the J call TRBJ1-6; D may be TRBD1 (5 bases). The CDR3 is 13 residues long. V was shortened by 6 bases and J by 7 bases, with 10 bases between the two germline ends. Germline-derived CDR1 and CDR2 are SGHTA and FQGTGA. The CDR3 region has the DNA TGTGCCAGCAGAAGGGACGGAAATTCACCCCTCCACTTT. It yields the protein CASRRDGNSPLHF.

The chain couples TRBV7-8 to TRBJ2-7, with 7 bases matching TRBD1. Germline CDR1 is SGHVS and CDR2 is FQNEAQ. This CDR3 contains 16 residues. With V trimmed by 0 bases and J by 5 bases, 10 bases remained unmatched. The CDR3 DNA is TGTGCCAGCAGCTTAGCGTTTACAGGGGCTGGGAACGAGCAGTACTTC. Its protein is CASSLAFTGAGNEQYF.

The rearrangement links TRBV5-1 to TRBJ1-1; D gene unclear. Deletions cut 4 bases from V and 5 bases from J, with 12 bases between. The germline CDR1 and CDR2 sequences are SGHRS and YFSETQ. The CDR3 extends over 13 amino acids. The CDR3 is CASSLRVGTEAFF. CDR3 sequence (DNA): TGCGCCAGCAGCCTAAGGGTTGGAACTGAAGCTTTCTTT.

This clone has only a few counts. The chain links TRBV30 to TRBJ1-5, with D perhaps matching TRBD1 (6 bases). The length of the CDR3 is 14 residues. Trimming took 4 bases from V and 3 from J, leaving 13 bases between them. CDR1 GTSNPN and CDR2 SVGIG come from the germline V gene (reference sequence). The CDR3 spells CAWTKQGPNQPQHF. As DNA, the CDR3 is TGTGCCTGGACGAAACAGGGACCCAATCAGCCCCAGCATTTT.

The CDR3: CASSLGGQGPYEQYF. CDR3 bases: TGTGCCAGCAGCTTAGGGGGACAGGGACCCTACGAGCAGTACTTC. The chain links TRBV11-3 to TRBJ2-7; TRBD1 matches 9 bases. V lost 1 base and J lost 2; bases outside the gene matches: 3. The CDR3 runs 15 residues. Germline assignment: CDR1 SGHNT and CDR2 YENEEA.

This chain uses TRBV5-1 with TRBJ2-7; 9 bases fit TRBD2. Germline V gene lookup returns CDR1 SGHRS and CDR2 YFSETQ. V dropped 2 bases and J dropped 2; count of bases not matched to a gene: 2. CDR3 length equals 14 residues. The CDR3 loop is CASSFSGSAYEQYF. CDR3 nucleotide sequence: TGCGCCAGCAGCTTTAGCGGGAGTGCCTACGAGCAGTACTTC.

This clone was recorded a few times. The chain combines TRBV10-3 with TRBJ2-7; 8 bases fit TRBD2. Trimming cost V 0 bases and J 6 bases; bases outside gene matches: 4. The length of the CDR3 is 14 residues. The germline V gene has CDR1 ENHRY and CDR2 SYGVKD. The CDR3 protein is CAISESPGGGEQYF. The CDR3 nucleotides are TGTGCCATCAGTGAGTCACCCGGGGGGGGCGAGCAGTACTTC.

The chain carries TRBV11-1 and TRBJ2-7, with a weak D call TRBD2 (6 bases). Per germline, CDR1 SGHAT and CDR2 FQDESV (reference sequence). Trimming pared 6 bases from V and 2 bases from J, leaving 17 bases between. The CDR3 runs to 15 residues. CDR3 nucleotide sequence: TGTGCCAGCAGTTCGATCGGGACTGGAACCTACGAGCAGTACTTC. Amino acid sequence: CASSSIGTGTYEQYF. The complete variable domain, with remaining parts taken from reference TRBV11-1 and TRBJ2-7, reads EAEVAQSPRYKITEKSQAVAFWCDPISGHATLYWYRQILGQGPELLVQFQDESVVDDSQLPKDRFSAERLKGVDSTLKIQPAELGDSAMYLCASSSIGTGTYEQYFGPGTRLTVT.

CDR3 in DNA: TGTGCCAGCACCCCCCCCTCCGGGACAACTTCTAATGAAAAACTGTTTTTT. Translating gives CASTPPSGTTSNEKLFF. V is TRBV28 and J is TRBJ1-4; D possibly corresponds to TRBD1 (6 bases). The CDR3 has 17 residues. V was shortened by 7 bases and J by 3 bases, with 21 bases between the two germline ends. CDR1 MDHEN and CDR2 SYDVKM come from the germline V gene.

The chain couples TRBV6-6 to TRBJ2-1, with TRBD2 matching 7 bases. Germline V gene sequence: CDR1 MNHNY, CDR2 SVGAGI (reference sequence). The trim removed 6 bases at V and 10 bases at J, leaving 6 bases unmatched. The CDR3 covers 12 residues. In nucleotides, the CDR3 is TGTGCCAGCAGCCCACTAGCGATCGAGCAGTTCTTC. Amino acid sequence: CASSPLAIEQFF.

The gene calls are TRBV4-2 and TRBJ2-5; 9 bases are shared with TRBD2. The length of the CDR3 is 15 residues. CDR1 and CDR2 (germline): LGHNA, YNFKEQ. J lost 4 bases, V lost 4 bases, and 7 bases had no gene match. The CDR3 reads CASSPPAGGAETQYF. CDR3 coding DNA: TGTGCCAGCAGCCCCCCTGCGGGAGGGGCAGAGACCCAGTACTTC.

V and J are TRBV25-1 and TRBJ1-4; D unresolved. Trimming took off 6 bases at V and 5 bases at J, with 7 bases between the two ends. The CDR3 extends over 12 amino acids. Germline values: CDR1 MGHDK, CDR2 SYGVNS. The CDR3 region has the DNA TGTGCCAGCAGGGGCGCAAATGAAAAACTGTTTTTT. This gives the protein CASRGANEKLFF.

The chain uses TRBV5-1 and TRBJ2-3; D might be TRBD1 (5 bases). V lost 2 bases and J 6 bases, leaving 16 bases between the germline ends. This CDR3 region has 15 residues. CDR1 SGHRS and CDR2 YFSETQ come from the germline V gene. In nucleotides, the CDR3 is TGCGCCAGCAGCTTAGGGGCTGCCTCCATGGATACGCAGTATTTT. Its protein is CASSLGAASMDTQYF.

CDR3 sequence: CASSLGMGTEAFF. CDR3 sequence (DNA): TGCGCCAGCAGCTTGGGGATGGGGACTGAAGCTTTCTTT. The chain recombines TRBV5-1 with TRBJ1-1; D gene unclear. V lost 0 bases, J lost 5 bases, and 8 bases lay in between. Germline CDR1 is SGHRS and CDR2 is YFSETQ. The CDR3 covers 13 residues.

The V call is TRBV4-1, the J call TRBJ1-5; tentative D call: TRBD1 (5 bases). The ends were cut back, 0 bases at V and 0 bases at J, with 18 bases in the middle. The germline V gene has CDR1 MGHRA and CDR2 YSYEKL. The CDR3 loop spans 19 amino acids. The CDR3 DNA reads TGCGCCAGCAGCCAAGATAACTTTGGGGCACAGAATAGCAATCAGCCCCAGCATTTT. Its translation: CASSQDNFGAQNSNQPQHF.

The rearrangement joins TRBV2 to TRBJ1-4; possibly TRBD1 for D (5 bases). V lost 4 bases, J lost 8 bases, and 17 bases lay in between. Per germline, CDR1 SNHLY and CDR2 FYNNEI. The CDR3 consists of 15 residues. For the CDR3, the DNA is TGTGCCAGCAGTGTGGGCTGGGGGGGGACGGAAAAACTGTTTTTT. Translating gives CASSVGWGGTEKLFF.

The chain uses TRBV2 and TRBJ2-1; 7 bases align to TRBD2. After removal of 7 bases from V and 2 bases from J, the junction contained 8 bases not matched to a gene. This CDR3 is built from 15 residues. The V gene's germline CDR1 is SNHLY and CDR2 FYNNEI. This chain's CDR3 is CASIRTSPPYNEQFF. CDR3 DNA: TGTGCCAGCATCAGGACTAGTCCCCCCTACAATGAGCAGTTCTTC.

The chain joins TRBV5-1 to TRBJ2-7, with TRBD2 matching over 10 bases. Per the germline V gene, CDR1 is SGHRS and CDR2 is YFSETQ. The V segment lost 4 bases and the J segment 5 bases; nucleotides outside the gene matches: 12. This CDR3 region has 16 residues. The CDR3 sequence: CASSPSGAGGPDEQYF. CDR3 DNA sequence: TGCGCCAGCAGCCCCTCGGGAGCGGGAGGGCCCGACGAGCAGTACTTC.